The entry below describes one T cell receptor (beta chain). Assay version v3.0 of immunoSEQ was used, and it was run at survey level. This table comes from immunoSEQ multiplex PCR, and its TCRdb copy is limited to in-frame clones, with some not included. The sample consists of tens of thousands of clones, 70% to 90% of them appearing once. This record belongs to a study of long-term antiretroviral therapy in people with HIV. The CDR3 consists of 11 residues. Trimming pared 4 bases from V and 9 bases from J, leaving 7 bases between. The germline V gene encodes CDR1 ENHRY and CDR2 SYGVKD. The gene calls are TRBV10-3 and TRBJ1-5; D is ambiguous. The clonotype comes from a woman between 25 and 40 years old with HIV. The starting material was unsorted PBMCs, obtained 1.8 years before starting antiretroviral therapy. CDR3: CAISGVWPQHF. Written as DNA, the CDR3 is TGTGCCATCAGTGGTGTGTGGCCCCAGCATTTT.